This T cell receptor (beta chain) came from a study of T cells in Graves' hyperthyroidism and ophthalmopathy. This CDR3 has 12 amino acids. Germline values: CDR1 GTSNPN, CDR2 SVGIG (reference sequence). V lost 4 bases and J lost 5, with 11 bases in between. TCR beta CDR3 regions were amplified from RNA. A first-round RT-PCR of the TCR CDR3 used the HTBI primer set. TCRdb processed the multiplex PCR reads anew with MiXCR; each CDR3 protein has one entry. The repertoire has a few hundred thousand distinct CDR3 sequences, 15% to 18% of them found once; the top ten carry around 7.3%. Many counts were recorded for this clonotype.

The chain joins TRBV30 to TRBJ1-1, with a weak D call TRBD1 (5 bases). This TCR derives from a woman in her thirties with Graves' hyperthyroidism. The material sequenced was blood. This chain's CDR3 is CAWIGAWTEAFF. CDR3 DNA: TGTGCCTGGATTGGGGCTTGGACTGAAGCTTTCTTT.